Presented here are 30 T cell receptor beta chains from one specimen sequenced in a study of shared clonotypes between healthy human individuals. TCRdb's table, derived via immunoSEQ multiplex PCR, lists solely in-frame clones and lacks some. The sample contains 2 million to 2.5 million clones, roughly 92% of which appear only once. Sample: naive CD4+ T cells from PBMCs. The subset: CD45RA+ positively selected. These receptors all stem from a man between 18 and 35 years old in good health. Some clones in this sample may be carry-over from other donors' samples.

V and J are TRBV2 and TRBJ2-5; D possibly corresponds to TRBD2 (6 bases). The V and J ends lost 3 bases and 5 bases respectively, with 10 bases between them. Per germline, CDR1 SNHLY and CDR2 FYNNEI. This CDR3 has 13 amino acids. The CDR3 is CASSDLAWETQYF. The CDR3 nucleotides read TGTGCCAGCAGTGATCTAGCGTGGGAGACCCAGTACTTC.

V and J are TRBV7-8 and TRBJ1-1; no firm D call. The CDR3 consists of 13 residues. Germline V gene sequence: CDR1 SGHVS, CDR2 FQNEAQ. The V end was cut by 2 bases, the J end by 6 bases, with 10 bases between. CDR3 sequence reads: CASSLPGEAEAFF. The DNA for the CDR3 is TGTGCCAGCAGCTTACCCGGTGAGGCTGAAGCTTTCTTT.

This chain connects TRBV7-7 to TRBJ2-3; 7 positions agree with TRBD1. The CDR3 runs 14 residues. The V gene's germline CDR1 is SSHAT and CDR2 FNYEAQ (reference sequence). The J segment lost 4 bases and the V segment lost 5 bases, leaving 6 bases of the junction unmatched. This chain's CDR3 is CASSVRTGADTQYF. Here the CDR3 DNA reads TGTGCCAGCAGCGTAAGAACAGGGGCAGATACGCAGTATTTT.

This clone was picked up one time. The genes are TRBV5-8 and TRBJ1-5, with a tentative D call TRBD1 (6 bases). Trimming took 2 bases from V and 0 from J, leaving 12 bases between them. This CDR3 comprises 16 residues. The germline V gene has CDR1 SGHTS and CDR2 YDEGEE. As DNA, the CDR3 is TGTGCCAGCAGCTTCCGGCCAGGGGTTAGCAATCAGCCCCAGCATTTT. It specifies CASSFRPGVSNQPQHF.

This chain uses TRBV6-6 with TRBJ1-1; tentative D call: TRBD1 (5 bases). The CDR3 length is 16 residues. Germline CDR1 is MNHNY and CDR2 is SVGAGI (reference sequence). The V end lost 0 bases, the J end lost 0 bases, and 11 bases lay between the germline ends. The CDR3 loop is CASSYSAGGVNTEAFF. CDR3 nucleotides: TGTGCCAGCAGTTACTCCGCGGGGGGGGTGAACACTGAAGCTTTCTTT.

The genes are TRBV6-1 and TRBJ1-5, with 9 nucleotides matching TRBD1. The V segment lost 5 bases and the J segment 7 bases; nucleotides outside the gene matches: 6. The CDR3 consists of 14 residues. Germline V gene data show CDR1 as MNHNS and CDR2 as SASEGT. The DNA for the CDR3 is TGTGCCAGCAGTACGGGACAGGGAGAGCAGCCCCAGCATTTT. Translation: CASSTGQGEQPQHF.

The chain couples TRBV4-3 to TRBJ2-5; perhaps TRBD1 as D (7 bases). The germline CDR1 and CDR2 sequences are LGHNA and YSLEER. V gave up 6 bases and J gave up 4 bases, with 12 bases separating them. The CDR3 has 13 amino acids. The CDR3 protein is CASSNRGGETQYF. Written as DNA, the CDR3 is TGCGCCAGCAGTAACAGGGGAGGAGAGACCCAGTACTTC.

The genes are TRBV5-1 and TRBJ1-4; D not certain. The germline CDR1 and CDR2 sequences are SGHRS and YFSETQ. Trimming removed 3 bases at V and 5 bases at J, with 11 bases between. This CDR3 has 14 residues. The CDR3 coding sequence is TGCGCCAGCAGCTCGGACGTAGGAAATGAAAAACTGTTTTTT. Amino acid sequence: CASSSDVGNEKLFF.

The chain links TRBV28 to TRBJ2-1; TRBD2 agrees at 12 bases. This CDR3 is built from 15 residues. Germline CDR1 is MDHEN and CDR2 is SYDVKM. V lost 5 bases, J lost 7 bases, and 6 bases stayed unmatched. The CDR3 spells CASSRTSGVPNEQFF. The CDR3 DNA sequence: TGTGCCAGCAGTCGGACTAGCGGGGTTCCAAATGAGCAGTTCTTC.

A few counts support this clone. The CDR3 loop reads CASSDRTNTEAFF. The CDR3 DNA is TGTGCCAGCAGCGACCGGACGAACACTGAAGCTTTCTTT. The chain couples TRBV7-2 to TRBJ1-1; D not certain. This CDR3 is built from 13 residues. CDR1 is SGHTA, CDR2 FQGNSA, per germline. V lost 5 bases and J lost 1, with 8 bases in between.

The table lists this clone with a few counts. CDR3 sequence (DNA): TGCGCCAGCAGTGGTACGTTCACTGAAGCTTTCTTT. The encoded protein is CASSGTFTEAFF. The chain joins TRBV5-1 to TRBJ1-1; D not certain. The CDR3 runs to 12 residues. Per germline, CDR1 SGHRS and CDR2 YFSETQ. Between the trimmed V and J ends, which lost 5 bases and 4 bases, there was a span of 9 bases.

The J gene is TRBJ1-3, the V gene TRBV13; D is unresolved. The CDR3 has 14 residues. The germline CDR1 and CDR2 sequences are PRHDT and FYEKMQ (reference sequence). Trimming stripped 5 bases from V and 0 bases from J, with 8 bases between. CDR3 loop: CASSRRSSGNTIYF. The DNA of the CDR3 is TGTGCCAGCAGCCGGCGGAGCTCTGGAAACACCATATATTTT.

The genes are TRBV20-1 and TRBJ2-3; 8 nucleotides line up with TRBD2. The length of the CDR3 is 11 residues. The germline V gene has CDR1 DFQATT and CDR2 SNEGSKA (reference sequence). V dropped 4 bases and J dropped 13; count of bases not matched to a gene: 7. The CDR3 nucleotides read TGCAGTGCTATTCCGGGACTAGTGAAGTATTTT. Translated, it gives CSAIPGLVKYF.

This chain connects TRBV4-2 to TRBJ2-7; 12 nucleotides align to TRBD2. CDR1 and CDR2 from the germline V gene are LGHNA and YNFKEQ. V lost 4 bases and J lost 3; bases outside the gene matches: 13. This CDR3 has 18 residues. This CDR3 is CASSPTRVTSGRVYEQYF. The CDR3 DNA is TGTGCCAGCAGCCCTACGAGGGTGACTAGCGGGAGAGTCTACGAGCAGTACTTC.

The chain carries TRBV4-1 and TRBJ2-7; 8 bases fit TRBD2. With V trimmed by 1 base and J by 4 bases, 9 bases remained unmatched. The CDR3 is 16 amino acids. Germline lookup yields CDR1 MGHRA and CDR2 YSYEKL. CDR3 residues: CASSQAPSGSLYEQYF. The CDR3 DNA reads TGCGCCAGCAGCCAAGCGCCGAGCGGGAGTTTGTACGAGCAGTACTTC.

DNA of the CDR3: TGTGCCAGCAGCTTAGCGGTCAGGGTTAATGAAAAACTGTTTTTT. This codes for CASSLAVRVNEKLFF. The rearrangement links TRBV7-9 to TRBJ1-4; D may be TRBD1 (5 bases). Trimming removed 0 bases at V and 4 bases at J, with 9 bases between. There are 15 residues in the CDR3. Germline values: CDR1 SEHNR, CDR2 FQNEAQ (reference sequence).

The CDR3 reads CASSQGGGADTQYF. CDR3 bases: TGTGCCAGCAGCCAAGGAGGAGGGGCAGATACGCAGTATTTT. The chain recombines TRBV4-2 with TRBJ2-3, with D tentatively TRBD2 (6 bases). From germline, CDR1 is LGHNA and CDR2 YNFKEQ. Trimming stripped 1 base from V and 4 bases from J, with 9 bases between. This CDR3 spans 14 amino acids.

This chain uses TRBV7-9 with TRBJ2-1, with TRBD2 matching over 12 bases. Trimming cost V 1 base and J 7 bases; bases outside gene matches: 11. The germline CDR1 and CDR2 sequences are SEHNR and FQNEAQ (reference sequence). The CDR3 runs to 18 residues. CDR3 protein: CASSLGTGAGLAGNEQFF. In DNA form, the CDR3 reads TGTGCCAGCAGCTTAGGGACAGGGGCCGGACTAGCGGGAAATGAGCAGTTCTTC.

This rearrangement joins TRBV9 to TRBJ2-1; D is ambiguous. The V and J ends lost 0 bases and 3 bases respectively, with 13 bases between them. Germline assignment: CDR1 SGDLS and CDR2 YYNGEE. The CDR3 consists of 16 residues. In DNA, the CDR3 is TGTGCCAGCAGCGTAGACCCCCGGACGAACTACAATGAGCAGTTCTTC. This gives the protein CASSVDPRTNYNEQFF.

This chain uses TRBV29-1 with TRBJ2-5, with a tentative D call TRBD1 (5 bases). Trimming left V 6 bases short and J 2 bases short, with 10 bases between. CDR3 length: 12 amino acids. The germline V gene has CDR1 SQVTM and CDR2 ANQGSEA. The CDR3 sequence: CSVVDTQETQYF. The CDR3 DNA follows: TGCAGCGTGGTGGACACACAAGAGACCCAGTACTTC.

The chain combines TRBV30 with TRBJ2-1, with 8 bases lining up with TRBD1. CDR3 size: 15 residues. Germline assignment: CDR1 GTSNPN and CDR2 SVGIG (reference sequence). Losses at the gene ends were 2 bases for V and 8 bases for J; bases not matched to a gene: 11. The CDR3 DNA sequence: TGTGCCTGGAGTCCCAGGGGGCGAGGGAGTGATGAGCAGTTCTTC. Its translation is CAWSPRGRGSDEQFF.

The gene calls are TRBV6-1 and TRBJ2-7; D is ambiguous. The CDR3 extends over 12 amino acids. Trimming pared 5 bases from V and 6 bases from J, leaving 11 bases between. Germline CDR1 is MNHNS and CDR2 is SASEGT. The CDR3 here is CASSRSPREQYF. DNA of the CDR3: TGTGCCAGCAGTCGTTCCCCGCGCGAGCAGTACTTC.

The chain recombines TRBV10-1 with TRBJ2-1, with D maybe TRBD2 (6 bases). V lost 3 bases, J lost 4 bases, and 13 bases lay in between. Germline-derived CDR1 and CDR2 are WNHNN and SYGVQD (reference sequence). The CDR3 extends over 15 amino acids. CDR3: CASSDRAGRYNEQFF. Here the CDR3 DNA reads TGCGCCAGCAGTGACCGAGCGGGTCGGTACAATGAGCAGTTCTTC.

Details on this clone: Other DNA sequences in this sample translate to the same CDR3. V gene TRBV30 combines with J gene TRBJ2-7, with 8 bases matching TRBD1. The V gene's germline CDR1 is GTSNPN and CDR2 SVGIG (reference sequence). J gave up 2 bases and V 2 bases, and 2 bases lay outside the gene matches. CDR3 length: 13 amino acids. CDR3 amino acids: CAWSSQGAYEQYF. The CDR3 DNA reads TGTGCCTGGAGTTCACAGGGGGCCTACGAGCAGTACTTC. The complete variable domain, with remaining parts taken from reference TRBV30 and TRBJ2-7, reads SQTIHQWPATLVQPVGSPLSLECTVEGTSNPNLYWYRQAAGRGLQLLFYSVGIGQISSEVPQNLSASRPQDRQFILSSKKLLLSDSGFYLCAWSSQGAYEQYFGPGTRLTVT.

The genes are TRBV5-6 and TRBJ2-1; TRBD2 matches 9 bases. Unmatched junction bases numbered 8, after V lost 4 bases and J lost 3 bases. CDR1 and CDR2 from the germline V gene are SGHDT and YYEEEE. The CDR3 has 16 amino acids. The DNA of the CDR3 is TGTGCCAGCAGCAATTTGCGGACTAGCGTCTACAATGAGCAGTTCTTC. Translation gives CASSNLRTSVYNEQFF.

This chain links TRBV21-1 with TRBJ2-5; the D call in the table, TRBD2, was not verified against the DNA. TRBV21-1 is flagged as a pseudogene. The CDR3 is 14 amino acids. For the CDR3, the DNA is TGTGCCAGCAGCAAAGAATGGACTGACCGGGCCCAGTACTTC. It encodes CASSKEWTDRAQYF.

J is TRBJ2-5 and V is TRBV29-1; 8 positions agree with TRBD2. After removal of 4 bases from V and 4 bases from J, the junction contained 2 bases not matched to a gene. This CDR3 contains 12 residues. Germline CDR1 SQVTM, CDR2 ANQGSEA. Here the CDR3 reads CSVALAGETQYF. Written as DNA, the CDR3 is TGCAGCGTTGCCCTAGCGGGAGAGACCCAGTACTTC.

In this sample, this clone turned up once. The chain carries TRBV28 and TRBJ2-1; D is possibly TRBD2 (6 bases). Trimming took 10 bases from V and 0 from J, leaving 13 bases between them. CDR3 length: 14 amino acids. Germline-derived CDR1 and CDR2 are MDHEN and SYDVKM. The CDR3 DNA reads TGTGCCACTGGCGGGGCGAGCTCCTACAATGAGCAGTTCTTC. This translates into CATGGASSYNEQFF.

The chain recombines TRBV7-8 with TRBJ1-3, with D perhaps matching TRBD1 (5 bases). The CDR3 is 13 amino acids. Trimming removed 8 bases from V and 0 bases from J, with 8 bases in between. The V gene's germline CDR1 is SGHVS and CDR2 FQNEAQ. The CDR3 DNA reads TGTGCCAGCTCCGACAGCTCTGGAAACACCATATATTTT. Amino acids: CASSDSSGNTIYF. Full variable domain (rest looked up from reference TRBV7-8 and TRBJ1-3): GAGVSQSPRYKVAKRGQDVALRCDPISGHVSLFWYQQALGQGPEFLTYFQNEAQLDKSGLPSDRFFAERPEGSVSTLKIQRTQQEDSAVYLCASSDSSGNTIYFGEGSWLTVV.

This clone appeared a few times. The chain carries TRBV30 and TRBJ1-5; weak D call: TRBD1 (5 bases). Germline values: CDR1 GTSNPN, CDR2 SVGIG (reference sequence). The CDR3 is 16 amino acids. V was clipped by 5 bases and J by 1 base, with 18 bases between them. CDR3 in DNA: TGTGCCTGGGGAGAATTTCCGGGACTCAGCAATCAGCCCCAGCATTTT. This gives the protein CAWGEFPGLSNQPQHF.